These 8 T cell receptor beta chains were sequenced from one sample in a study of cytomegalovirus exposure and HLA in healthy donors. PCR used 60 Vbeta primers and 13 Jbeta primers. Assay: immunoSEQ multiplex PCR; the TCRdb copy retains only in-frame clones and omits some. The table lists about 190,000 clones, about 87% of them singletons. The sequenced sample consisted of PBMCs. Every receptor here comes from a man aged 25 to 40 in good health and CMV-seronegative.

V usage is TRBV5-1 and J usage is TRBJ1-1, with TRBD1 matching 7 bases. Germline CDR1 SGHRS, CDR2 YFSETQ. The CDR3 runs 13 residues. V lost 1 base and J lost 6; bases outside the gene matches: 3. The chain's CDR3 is CASSLQGQSEAFF. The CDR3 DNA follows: TGCGCCAGCAGCTTGCAGGGACAGTCTGAAGCTTTCTTT. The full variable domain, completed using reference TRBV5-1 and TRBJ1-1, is KAGVTQTPRYLIKTRGQQVTLSCSPISGHRSVSWYQQTPGQGLQFLFEYFSETQRNKGNFPGRFSGRQFSNSRSEMNVSTLELGDSALYLCASSLQGQSEAFFGQGTRLTVV.

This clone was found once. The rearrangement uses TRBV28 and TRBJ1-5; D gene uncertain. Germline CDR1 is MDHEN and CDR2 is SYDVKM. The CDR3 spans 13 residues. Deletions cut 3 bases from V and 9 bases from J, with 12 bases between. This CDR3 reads CASSFSGTGPQHF. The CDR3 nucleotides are TGTGCCAGCAGTTTTTCTGGCACGGGGCCCCAGCATTTT.

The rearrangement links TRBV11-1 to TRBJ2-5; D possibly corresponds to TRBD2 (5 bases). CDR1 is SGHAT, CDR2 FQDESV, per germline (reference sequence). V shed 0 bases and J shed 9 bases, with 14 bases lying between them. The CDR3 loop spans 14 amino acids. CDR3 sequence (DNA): TGTGCCAGCAGCTTAGCCGGGGTCCAAAAGGCCCAGTACTTC. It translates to CASSLAGVQKAQYF.

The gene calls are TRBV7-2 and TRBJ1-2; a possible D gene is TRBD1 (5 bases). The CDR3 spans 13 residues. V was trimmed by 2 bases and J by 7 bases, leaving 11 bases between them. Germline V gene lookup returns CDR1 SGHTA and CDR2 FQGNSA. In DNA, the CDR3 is TGTGCCAGCAGCTTAATGGGGCCAAGTGGCTACACCTTC. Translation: CASSLMGPSGYTF.

In DNA form, the CDR3 reads TGTGCCAGCTCACCACCGAACTCGGTCAGGGGGGAAGCTTTCTTT. Its translation is CASSPPNSVRGEAFF. The J gene is TRBJ1-1, the V gene TRBV18, with 7 nucleotides matching TRBD1. CDR1 KGHSH and CDR2 LQKENI come from the germline V gene. CDR3 length: 15 residues. Trimming removed 0 bases from V and 8 bases from J; junction bases left unmatched: 9.

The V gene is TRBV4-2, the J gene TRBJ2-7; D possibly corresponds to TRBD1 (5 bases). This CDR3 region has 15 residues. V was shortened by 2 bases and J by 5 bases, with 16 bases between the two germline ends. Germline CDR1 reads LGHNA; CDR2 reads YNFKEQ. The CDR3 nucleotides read TGTGCCAGCAGCCAACGGCCTGGGGCGCCTAACGAGCAGTACTTC. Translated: CASSQRPGAPNEQYF.

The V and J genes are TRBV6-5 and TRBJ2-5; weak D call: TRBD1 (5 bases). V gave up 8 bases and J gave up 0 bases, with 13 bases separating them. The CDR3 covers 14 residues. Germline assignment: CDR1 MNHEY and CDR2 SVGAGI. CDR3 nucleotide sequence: TGTGCCAGCGGCGAAGGGGTGTACCAAGAGACCCAGTACTTC. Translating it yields CASGEGVYQETQYF.

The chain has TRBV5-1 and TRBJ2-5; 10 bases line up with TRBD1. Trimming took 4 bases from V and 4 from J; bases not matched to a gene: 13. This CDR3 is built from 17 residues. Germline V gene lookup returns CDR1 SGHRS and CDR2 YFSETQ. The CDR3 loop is CASSRKSPGTGVETQYF. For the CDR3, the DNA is TGCGCCAGCAGCCGCAAATCTCCCGGGACAGGGGTAGAGACCCAGTACTTC. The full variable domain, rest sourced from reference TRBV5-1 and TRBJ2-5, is KAGVTQTPRYLIKTRGQQVTLSCSPISGHRSVSWYQQTPGQGLQFLFEYFSETQRNKGNFPGRFSGRQFSNSRSEMNVSTLELGDSALYLCASSRKSPGTGVETQYFGPGTRLLVL.